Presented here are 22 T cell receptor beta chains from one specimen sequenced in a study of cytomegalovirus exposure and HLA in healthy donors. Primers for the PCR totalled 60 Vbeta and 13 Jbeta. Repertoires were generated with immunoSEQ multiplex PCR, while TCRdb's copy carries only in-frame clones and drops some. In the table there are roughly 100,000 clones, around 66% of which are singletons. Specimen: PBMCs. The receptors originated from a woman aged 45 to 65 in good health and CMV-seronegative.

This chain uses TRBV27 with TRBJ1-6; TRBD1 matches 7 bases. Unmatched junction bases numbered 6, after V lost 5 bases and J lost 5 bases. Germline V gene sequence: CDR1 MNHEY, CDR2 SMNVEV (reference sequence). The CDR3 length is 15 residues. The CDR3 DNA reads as TGTGCCAGCAGTCCGGGGGACAGAAATAATTCACCCCTCCACTTT. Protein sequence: CASSPGDRNNSPLHF.

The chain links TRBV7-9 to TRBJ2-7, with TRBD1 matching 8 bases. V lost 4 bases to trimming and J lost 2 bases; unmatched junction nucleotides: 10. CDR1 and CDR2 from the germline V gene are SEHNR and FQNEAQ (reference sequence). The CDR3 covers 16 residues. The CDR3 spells CASSSQSGTGTYEQYF. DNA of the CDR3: TGTGCCAGCAGCTCCCAATCCGGGACAGGAACCTACGAGCAGTACTTC.

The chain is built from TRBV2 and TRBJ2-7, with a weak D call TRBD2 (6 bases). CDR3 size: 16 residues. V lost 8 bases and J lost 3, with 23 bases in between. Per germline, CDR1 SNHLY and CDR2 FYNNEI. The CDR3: CASSPGLARSVYEQYF. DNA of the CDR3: TGTGCCAGCTCTCCGGGACTCGCCCGATCGGTCTACGAGCAGTACTTC.

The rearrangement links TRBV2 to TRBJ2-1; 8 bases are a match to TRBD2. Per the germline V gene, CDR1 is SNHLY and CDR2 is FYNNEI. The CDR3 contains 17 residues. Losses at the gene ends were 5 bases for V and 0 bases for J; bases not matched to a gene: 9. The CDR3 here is CASSQWTSRSSYNEQFF. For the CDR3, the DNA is TGTGCCAGCAGTCAATGGACTAGCAGAAGCTCCTACAATGAGCAGTTCTTC. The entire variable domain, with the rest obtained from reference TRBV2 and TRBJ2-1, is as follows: EPEVTQTPSHQVTQMGQEVILRCVPISNHLYFYWYRQILGQKVEFLVSFYNNEISEKSEIFDDQFSVERPDGSNFTLKIRSTKLEDSAMYFCASSQWTSRSSYNEQFFGPGTRLTVL.

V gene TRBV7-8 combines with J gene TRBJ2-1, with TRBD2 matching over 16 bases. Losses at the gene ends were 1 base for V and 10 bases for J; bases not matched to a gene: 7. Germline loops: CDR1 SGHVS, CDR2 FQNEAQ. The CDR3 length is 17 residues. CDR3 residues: CASSLGTGTSGRGEQFF. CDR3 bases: TGTGCCAGCAGCTTAGGAACCGGGACTAGCGGGAGGGGGGAGCAGTTCTTC.

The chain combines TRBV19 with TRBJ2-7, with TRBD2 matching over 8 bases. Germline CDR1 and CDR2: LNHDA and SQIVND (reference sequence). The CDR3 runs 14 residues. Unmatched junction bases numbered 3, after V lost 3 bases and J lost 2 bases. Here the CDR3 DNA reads TGTGCCAGTAGTATTCGGGGGGGAACCTACGAGCAGTACTTC. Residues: CASSIRGGTYEQYF.

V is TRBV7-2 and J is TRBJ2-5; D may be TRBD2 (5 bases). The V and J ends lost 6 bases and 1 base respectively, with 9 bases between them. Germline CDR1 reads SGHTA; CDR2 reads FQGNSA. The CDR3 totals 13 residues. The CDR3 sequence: CASSTRVQETQYF. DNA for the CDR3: TGTGCCAGCAGTACTAGAGTCCAAGAGACCCAGTACTTC.

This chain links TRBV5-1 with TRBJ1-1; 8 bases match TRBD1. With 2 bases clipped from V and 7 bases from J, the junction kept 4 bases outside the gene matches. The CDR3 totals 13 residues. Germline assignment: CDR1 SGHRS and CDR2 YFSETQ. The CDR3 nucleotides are TGCGCCAGCAGCTTAATGGGACAGGATGAAGCTTTCTTT. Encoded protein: CASSLMGQDEAFF. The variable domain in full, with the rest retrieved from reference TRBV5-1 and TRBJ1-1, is KAGVTQTPRYLIKTRGQQVTLSCSPISGHRSVSWYQQTPGQGLQFLFEYFSETQRNKGNFPGRFSGRQFSNSRSEMNVSTLELGDSALYLCASSLMGQDEAFFGQGTRLTVV.

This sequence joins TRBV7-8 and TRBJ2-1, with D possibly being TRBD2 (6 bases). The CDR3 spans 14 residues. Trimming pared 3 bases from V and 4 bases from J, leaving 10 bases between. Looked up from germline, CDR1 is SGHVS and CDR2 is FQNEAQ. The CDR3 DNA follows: TGTGCCAGCAGCTTGCCGGGACTTTACAATGAGCAGTTCTTC. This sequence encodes CASSLPGLYNEQFF. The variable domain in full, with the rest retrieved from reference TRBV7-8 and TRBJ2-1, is GAGVSQSPRYKVAKRGQDVALRCDPISGHVSLFWYQQALGQGPEFLTYFQNEAQLDKSGLPSDRFFAERPEGSVSTLKIQRTQQEDSAVYLCASSLPGLYNEQFFGPGTRLTVL.

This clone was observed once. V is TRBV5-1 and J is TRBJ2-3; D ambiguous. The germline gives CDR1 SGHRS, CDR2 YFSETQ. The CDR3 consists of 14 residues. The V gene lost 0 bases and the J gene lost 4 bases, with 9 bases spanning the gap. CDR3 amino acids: CASSLVSGPDTQYF. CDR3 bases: TGCGCCAGCAGCTTGGTTTCAGGCCCAGATACGCAGTATTTT.

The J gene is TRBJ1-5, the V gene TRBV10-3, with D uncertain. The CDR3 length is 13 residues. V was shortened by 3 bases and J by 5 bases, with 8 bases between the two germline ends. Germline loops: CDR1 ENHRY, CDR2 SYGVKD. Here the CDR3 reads CAISEGLDQPQHF. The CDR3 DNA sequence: TGTGCCATCAGTGAAGGTCTAGATCAGCCCCAGCATTTT.

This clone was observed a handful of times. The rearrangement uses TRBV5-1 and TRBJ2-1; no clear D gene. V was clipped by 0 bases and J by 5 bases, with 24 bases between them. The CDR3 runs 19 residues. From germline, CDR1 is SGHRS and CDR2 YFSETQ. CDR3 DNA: TGCGCCAGCAGCTTGGTCGGAGTAGTAGAACTTGGCCCTAACAATGAGCAGTTCTTC. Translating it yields CASSLVGVVELGPNNEQFF.

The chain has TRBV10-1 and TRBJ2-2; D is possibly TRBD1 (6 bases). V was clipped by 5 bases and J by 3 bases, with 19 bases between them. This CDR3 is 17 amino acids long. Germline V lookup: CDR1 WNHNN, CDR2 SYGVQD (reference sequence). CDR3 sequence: CASSRDNYRADTGELFF. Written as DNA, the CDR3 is TGCGCCAGCAGTCGGGACAATTATAGGGCGGACACCGGGGAGCTGTTTTTT.

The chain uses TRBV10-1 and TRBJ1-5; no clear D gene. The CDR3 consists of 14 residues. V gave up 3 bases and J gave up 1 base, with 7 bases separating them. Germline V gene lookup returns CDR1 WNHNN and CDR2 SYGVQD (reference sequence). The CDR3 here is CASSDGRSNQPQHF. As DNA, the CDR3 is TGCGCCAGCAGTGATGGCAGGAGCAATCAGCCCCAGCATTTT.

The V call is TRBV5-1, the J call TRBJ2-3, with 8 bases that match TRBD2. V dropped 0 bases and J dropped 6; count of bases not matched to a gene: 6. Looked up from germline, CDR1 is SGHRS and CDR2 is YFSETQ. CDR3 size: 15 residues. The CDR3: CASSLVVGGEDTQYF. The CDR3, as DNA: TGCGCCAGCAGCTTGGTGGTCGGGGGGGAGGATACGCAGTATTTT.

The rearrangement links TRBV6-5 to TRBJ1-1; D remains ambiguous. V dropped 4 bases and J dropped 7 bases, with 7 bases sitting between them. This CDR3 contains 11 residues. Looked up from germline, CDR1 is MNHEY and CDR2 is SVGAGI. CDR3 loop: CASSLGGEAFF. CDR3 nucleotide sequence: TGTGCCAGCAGTTTAGGCGGTGAAGCTTTCTTT.

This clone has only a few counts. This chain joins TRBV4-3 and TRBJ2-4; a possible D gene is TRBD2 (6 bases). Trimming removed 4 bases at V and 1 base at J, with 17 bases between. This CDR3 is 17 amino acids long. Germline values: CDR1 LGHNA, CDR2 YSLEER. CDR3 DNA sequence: TGCGCCAGCAGCCCCTCTTGGGGGGAGTTGGCCAAAAACATTCAGTACTTC. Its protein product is CASSPSWGELAKNIQYF.

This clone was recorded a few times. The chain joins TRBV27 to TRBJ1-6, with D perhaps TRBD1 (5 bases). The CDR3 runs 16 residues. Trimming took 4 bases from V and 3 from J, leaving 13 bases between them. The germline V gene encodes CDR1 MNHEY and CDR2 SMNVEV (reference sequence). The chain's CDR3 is CASSYSGQVYNSPLHF. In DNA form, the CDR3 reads TGTGCCAGCAGTTACTCTGGACAAGTCTATAATTCACCCCTCCACTTT.

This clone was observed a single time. The CDR3 loop reads CASSLSLAGVAGELFF. CDR3 DNA sequence: TGTGCCAGCAGCTTATCGCTAGCGGGAGTGGCCGGGGAGCTGTTTTTT. The chain links TRBV11-2 to TRBJ2-2; 10 bases line up with TRBD2. The CDR3 spans 16 residues. Losses at the gene ends were 2 bases for V and 6 bases for J; bases not matched to a gene: 6. Germline V gene lookup returns CDR1 SGHAT and CDR2 FQNNGV.

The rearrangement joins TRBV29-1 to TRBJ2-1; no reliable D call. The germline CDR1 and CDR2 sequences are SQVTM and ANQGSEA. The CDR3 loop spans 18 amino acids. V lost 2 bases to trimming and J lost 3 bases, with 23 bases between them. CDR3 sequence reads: CSVESHESSRFIYNEQFF. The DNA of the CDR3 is TGCAGCGTTGAAAGTCACGAATCCTCTAGGTTTATCTACAATGAGCAGTTCTTC.

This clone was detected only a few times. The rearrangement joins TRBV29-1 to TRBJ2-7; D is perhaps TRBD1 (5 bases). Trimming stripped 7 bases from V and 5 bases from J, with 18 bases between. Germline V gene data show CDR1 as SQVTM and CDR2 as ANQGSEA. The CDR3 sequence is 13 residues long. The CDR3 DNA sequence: TGCAGCGCCTTGGACACGGGTCCTCACGAGCAGTACTTC. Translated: CSALDTGPHEQYF.

The CDR3 sequence is CSVVVGTANTGELFF. The CDR3 bases are TGCAGCGTTGTCGTTGGGACAGCCAACACCGGGGAGCTGTTTTTT. V gene TRBV29-1 combines with J gene TRBJ2-2; 7 nucleotides match TRBD1. CDR3 length: 15 residues. Germline values: CDR1 SQVTM, CDR2 ANQGSEA. J was trimmed by 2 bases and V by 4 bases; bases with no gene match: 7.